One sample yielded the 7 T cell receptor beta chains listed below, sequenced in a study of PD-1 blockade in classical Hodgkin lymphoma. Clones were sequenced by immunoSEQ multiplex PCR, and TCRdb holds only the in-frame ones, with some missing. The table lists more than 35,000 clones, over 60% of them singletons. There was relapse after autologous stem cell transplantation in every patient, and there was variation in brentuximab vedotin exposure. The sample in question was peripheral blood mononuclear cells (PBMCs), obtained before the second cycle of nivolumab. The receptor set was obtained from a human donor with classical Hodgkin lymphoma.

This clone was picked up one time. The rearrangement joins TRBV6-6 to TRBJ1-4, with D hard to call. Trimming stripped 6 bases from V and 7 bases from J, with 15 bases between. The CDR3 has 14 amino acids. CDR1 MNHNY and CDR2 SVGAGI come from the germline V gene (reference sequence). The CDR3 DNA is TGTGCCAGCAGCAAACAGCCTATCCTTGAAAAACTGTTTTTT. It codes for CASSKQPILEKLFF.

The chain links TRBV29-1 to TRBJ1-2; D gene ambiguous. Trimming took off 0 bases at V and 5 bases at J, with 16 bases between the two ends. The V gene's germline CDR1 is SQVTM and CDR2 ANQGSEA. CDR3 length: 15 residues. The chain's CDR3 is CSVEEAVEGMYGYTF. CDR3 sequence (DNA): TGCAGCGTTGAAGAAGCGGTGGAGGGAATGTATGGCTACACCTTC.

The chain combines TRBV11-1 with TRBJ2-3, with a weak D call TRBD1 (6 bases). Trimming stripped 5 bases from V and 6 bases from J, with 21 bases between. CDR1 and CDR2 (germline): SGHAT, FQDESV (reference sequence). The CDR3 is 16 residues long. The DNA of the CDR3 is TGTGCCAGCAGCCTCCTAGGGGGTATGCTGAAGGATACGCAGTATTTT. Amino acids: CASSLLGGMLKDTQYF.

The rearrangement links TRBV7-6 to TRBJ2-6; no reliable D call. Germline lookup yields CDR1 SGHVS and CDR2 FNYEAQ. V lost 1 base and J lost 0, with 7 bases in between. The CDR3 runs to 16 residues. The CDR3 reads CASSLDAFSGANVLTF. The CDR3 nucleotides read TGTGCCAGCAGCTTAGATGCGTTCTCTGGGGCCAACGTCCTGACTTTC.

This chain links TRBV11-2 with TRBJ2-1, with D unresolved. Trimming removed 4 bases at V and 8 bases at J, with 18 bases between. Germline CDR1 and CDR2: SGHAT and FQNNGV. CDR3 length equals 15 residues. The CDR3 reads CASSSELVGAYEQFF. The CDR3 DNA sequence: TGTGCCAGCAGCTCGGAGCTGGTCGGAGCTTATGAGCAGTTCTTC.

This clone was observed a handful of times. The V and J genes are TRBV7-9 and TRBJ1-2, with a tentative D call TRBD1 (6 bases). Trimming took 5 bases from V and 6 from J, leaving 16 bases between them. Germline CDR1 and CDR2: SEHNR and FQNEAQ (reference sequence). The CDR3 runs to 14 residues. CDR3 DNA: TGTGCCAGCAGCCTTCACAGGGACCAGGATGGCTACACCTTC. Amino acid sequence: CASSLHRDQDGYTF.

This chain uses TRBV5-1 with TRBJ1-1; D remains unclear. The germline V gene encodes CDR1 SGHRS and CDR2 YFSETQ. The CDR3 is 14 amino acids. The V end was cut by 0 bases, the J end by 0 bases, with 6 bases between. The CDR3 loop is CASSLDGMNTEAFF. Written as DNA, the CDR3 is TGCGCCAGCAGCTTGGACGGGATGAACACTGAAGCTTTCTTT.